This passage covers 16 T cell receptor beta chains from one sample sequenced in a study of technical replicates of blood from several donors. Measured with immunoSEQ multiplex PCR; TCRdb has only the in-frame clones, and not every one. In the table there are 45,000 to 55,000 clones, around 95% of which are singletons. Sequencing was done on a sample of T cells isolated from PBMCs. The source of these receptors is a human donor in good health.

The V and J genes are TRBV28 and TRBJ1-5, with 7 bases identical to TRBD1. The CDR3 length is 14 residues. Germline trimming cut 7 bases from V and 6 bases from J; bases unmatched to any gene: 9. Germline-derived CDR1 and CDR2 are MDHEN and SYDVKM. The CDR3 loop is CASKGQTKFQPQHF. The CDR3, as DNA: TGTGCCAGCAAGGGACAGACTAAATTTCAGCCCCAGCATTTT. The complete variable domain, with remaining parts taken from reference TRBV28 and TRBJ1-5, reads DVKVTQSSRYLVKRTGEKVFLECVQDMDHENMFWYRQDPGLGLRLIYFSYDVKMKEKGDIPEGYSVSREKKERFSLILESASTNQTSMYLCASKGQTKFQPQHFGDGTRLSIL.

V usage is TRBV7-4 and J usage is TRBJ2-2, with TRBD2 as a possible D gene (6 bases). The CDR3 totals 18 residues. CDR1 and CDR2 from the germline V gene are SGHVT and SQSDAQ. The V end lost 3 bases, the J end lost 4 bases, and 21 bases lay between the germline ends. The CDR3 protein is CASSFLSSALKGTGELFF. Written as DNA, the CDR3 is TGTGCCAGCAGCTTTTTATCTAGCGCATTAAAGGGCACCGGGGAGCTGTTTTTT.

The gene calls are TRBV11-1 and TRBJ1-2; D unresolved. Trimming removed 5 bases from V and 8 bases from J, with 18 bases in between. This CDR3 spans 14 amino acids. Germline V gene lookup returns CDR1 SGHAT and CDR2 FQDESV (reference sequence). The CDR3 loop is CASSQRVGVEGYTF. The CDR3 region has the DNA TGTGCCAGCAGCCAAAGGGTCGGGGTTGAAGGCTACACCTTC.

This clone has only one observation. V gene TRBV5-1 combines with J gene TRBJ2-5, with D possibly being TRBD1 (6 bases). This CDR3 has 13 amino acids. Per germline, CDR1 SGHRS and CDR2 YFSETQ. V was clipped by 4 bases and J by 4 bases, with 11 bases between them. The CDR3 region has the DNA TGCGCCAGCAGCACAGGGCTGGGAGAGACCCAGTACTTC. The encoded protein is CASSTGLGETQYF.

The chain couples TRBV14 to TRBJ2-1; D unresolved. Looked up from germline, CDR1 is SGHDN and CDR2 is FVKESK. This CDR3 contains 11 residues. V lost 6 bases and J 6 bases, leaving 6 bases between the germline ends. The CDR3 is CASSPSNEQFF. In DNA form, the CDR3 reads TGTGCCAGCAGTCCTAGCAATGAGCAGTTCTTC.

The genes are TRBV18 and TRBJ2-5, with 8 bases aligning to TRBD1. The CDR3 is 14 amino acids. The germline V gene has CDR1 KGHSH and CDR2 LQKENI. The V gene end was trimmed by 2 bases and the J gene end by 5 bases; junction bases not matched to a gene: 4. CDR3 in amino acids: CASSPTRGQETQYF. CDR3 bases: TGTGCCAGCTCACCAACCAGGGGGCAGGAGACCCAGTACTTC.

The V gene is TRBV11-2, the J gene TRBJ2-1; D call uncertain. Germline loops: CDR1 SGHAT, CDR2 FQNNGV. Trimming pared 0 bases from V and 10 bases from J, leaving 7 bases between. CDR3 length equals 12 residues. Here the CDR3 reads CASSLDRVEQFF. The CDR3 DNA follows: TGTGCCAGCAGCTTAGATCGAGTAGAGCAGTTCTTC. The full variable domain, rest sourced from reference TRBV11-2 and TRBJ2-1, is EAGVAQSPRYKIIEKRQSVAFWCNPISGHATLYWYQQILGQGPKLLIQFQNNGVVDDSQLPKDRFSAERLKGVDSTLKIQPAKLEDSAVYLCASSLDRVEQFFGPGTRLTVL.

The CDR3 DNA is TGTGCCAGCAGGACAGGGGCGTTCGGCACAGATACGCAGTATTTT. Amino acid sequence: CASRTGAFGTDTQYF. The chain employs TRBV6-6 and TRBJ2-3, with 8 nucleotides matching TRBD1. With 6 bases clipped from V and 1 base from J, the junction kept 6 bases outside the gene matches. The CDR3 has 15 residues. CDR1 is MNHNY and CDR2 is SVGAGI in the germline V gene (reference sequence).

The V call is TRBV5-5, the J call TRBJ1-2; D not resolved. This CDR3 is 12 amino acids long. Germline loops: CDR1 SGHKS, CDR2 YYEKEE (reference sequence). V gave up 2 bases and J gave up 8 bases, with 10 bases separating them. The CDR3 here is CASSFSEVGYTF. The CDR3 DNA is TGTGCCAGCAGCTTTTCGGAGGTCGGCTACACCTTC.

The chain has TRBV28 and TRBJ2-7, with a tentative D call TRBD1 (6 bases). The CDR3 loop spans 16 amino acids. The germline CDR1 and CDR2 sequences are MDHEN and SYDVKM. The V end was cut by 5 bases, the J end by 4 bases, with 21 bases between. Here the CDR3 DNA reads TGTGCCAGCAGTCCGTCCGACAGGTCCTTGATATACGAGCAGTACTTC. Translated: CASSPSDRSLIYEQYF.

The chain couples TRBV5-4 to TRBJ1-4; TRBD1 is a possible D gene (6 bases). V was trimmed by 4 bases and J by 5 bases, leaving 15 bases between them. This CDR3 is built from 15 residues. Germline V lookup: CDR1 SGHNT, CDR2 YYREEE (reference sequence). The CDR3 region is CASSATGTMNEKLFF. The CDR3 nucleotides are TGTGCCAGCAGCGCCACCGGGACAATGAATGAAAAACTGTTTTTT. Filled out from reference TRBV5-4 and TRBJ1-4, the complete variable domain reads ETGVTQSPTHLIKTRGQQVTLRCSSQSGHNTVSWYQQALGQGPQFIFQYYREEENGRGNFPPRFSGLQFPNYSSELNVNALELDDSALYLCASSATGTMNEKLFFGSGTQLSVL.

The chain combines TRBV7-2 with TRBJ2-7, with TRBD1 as a possible D gene (6 bases). Per the germline V gene, CDR1 is SGHTA and CDR2 is FQGNSA. This CDR3 has 15 amino acids. Trimming took off 2 bases at V and 3 bases at J, with 14 bases between the two ends. The CDR3 spells CASSLPSQGRYEQYF. DNA of the CDR3: TGTGCCAGCAGCTTACCCAGCCAGGGGCGCTACGAGCAGTACTTC. The full variable domain, completed using reference TRBV7-2 and TRBJ2-7, is GAGVSQSPSNKVTEKGKDVELRCDPISGHTALYWYRQSLGQGLEFLIYFQGNSAPDKSGLPSDRFSAERTGGSVSTLTIQRTQQEDSAVYLCASSLPSQGRYEQYFGPGTRLTVT.

The V call is TRBV7-9, the J call TRBJ2-5, with a possible D match to TRBD2 (6 bases). Germline V CDR1 and CDR2: SEHNR, FQNEAQ (reference sequence). This CDR3 region has 14 residues. The V end lost 7 bases, the J end lost 2 bases, and 14 bases lay between the germline ends. The CDR3: CASNVGGVQETQYF. For the CDR3, the DNA is TGTGCCAGCAATGTCGGAGGGGTACAAGAGACCCAGTACTTC.

This CDR3 reads CASSPEDRVLRNEQFF. In nucleotides, the CDR3 is TGTGCCAGCAGCCCAGAAGACAGGGTCCTTCGAAATGAGCAGTTCTTC. The chain uses TRBV7-3 and TRBJ2-1; 7 bases are shared with TRBD1. Germline V CDR1 and CDR2: SGHTA, FQGTGA. The ends lost 5 bases at V and 7 bases at J; junction bases unmatched: 14. This CDR3 has 16 amino acids.

The V and J genes are TRBV15 and TRBJ2-5; 12 bases map to TRBD1. Germline loops: CDR1 LNHNV, CDR2 YYDKDF (reference sequence). The CDR3 spans 15 residues. V shed 3 bases, J shed 5 bases, and the junction held 4 bases outside the gene matches. The CDR3 DNA sequence: TGTGCCACCAGCAGCCGGGACAGGGGGCTGGAGACCCAGTACTTC. Encoded protein: CATSSRDRGLETQYF.

V gene TRBV7-8 combines with J gene TRBJ2-2; TRBD2 might be the D (5 bases). The CDR3 is 17 amino acids. Germline values: CDR1 SGHVS, CDR2 FQNEAQ. Trimming removed 4 bases from V and 5 bases from J, with 20 bases in between. CDR3 DNA: TGTGCCAGCAGCTCCTGGCGGGCGACCCTGGGGACCGGGGAGCTGTTTTTT. Amino acid sequence: CASSSWRATLGTGELFF.